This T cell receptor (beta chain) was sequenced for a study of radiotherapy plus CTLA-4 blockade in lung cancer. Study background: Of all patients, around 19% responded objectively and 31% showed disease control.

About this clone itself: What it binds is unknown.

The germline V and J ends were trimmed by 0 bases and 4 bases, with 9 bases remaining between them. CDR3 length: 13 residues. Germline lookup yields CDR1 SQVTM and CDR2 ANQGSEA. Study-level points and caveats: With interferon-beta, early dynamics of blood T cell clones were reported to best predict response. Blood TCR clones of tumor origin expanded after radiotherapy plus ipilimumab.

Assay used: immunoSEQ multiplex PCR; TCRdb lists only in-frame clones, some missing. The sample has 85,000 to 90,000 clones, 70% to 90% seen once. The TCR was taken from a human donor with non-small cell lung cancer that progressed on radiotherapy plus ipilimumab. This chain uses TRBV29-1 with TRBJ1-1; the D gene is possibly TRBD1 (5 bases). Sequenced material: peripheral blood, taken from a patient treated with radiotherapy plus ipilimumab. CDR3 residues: CSVEDRVGTEAFF. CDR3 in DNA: TGCAGCGTTGAAGACAGGGTTGGCACTGAAGCTTTCTTT.